These 28 T cell receptor beta chains were all obtained from the same sample, sequenced in a study of T cell changes during pregnancy in multiple sclerosis. Profiled with immunoSEQ multiplex PCR; TCRdb holds only in-frame clones, not every one. The sample contains over 70,000 clones, around 94% of which appear only once. Sequenced here: peripheral blood, sampled in the third trimester of pregnancy. The receptors were gathered from a female donor in good health, enrolled as a control in a pregnancy study.

The chain has TRBV27 and TRBJ2-7; D is possibly TRBD2 (6 bases). The CDR3 consists of 13 residues. Trimming left V 8 bases short and J 3 bases short, with 14 bases between. Germline V gives CDR1 MNHEY, CDR2 SMNVEV (reference sequence). DNA for the CDR3: TGTGCCAGCCGGGGACTGGGTTTCTACGAGCAGTACTTC. Translation gives CASRGLGFYEQYF.

The chain couples TRBV7-9 to TRBJ1-3; D not resolved. The CDR3 is 12 residues long. Between the trimmed V and J ends, which lost 5 bases and 4 bases, there was a span of 6 bases. Germline CDR1 reads SEHNR; CDR2 reads FQNEAQ (reference sequence). The CDR3 sequence is CASSPPGNTIYF. The CDR3, as DNA: TGTGCCAGCAGCCCCCCGGGAAACACCATATATTTT. The full variable domain, in which reference TRBV7-9 and TRBJ1-3 provide the parts outside the CDR3, is DTGVSQNPRHKITKRGQNVTFRCDPISEHNRLYWYRQTLGQGPEFLTYFQNEAQLEKSRLLSDRFSAERPKGSFSTLEIQRTEQGDSAMYLCASSPPGNTIYFGEGSWLTVV.

The sample holds a few counts of this clone. The CDR3 reads CASSLASGTGDGYTF. In DNA, the CDR3 is TGTGCCAGCAGCTTAGCTAGCGGGACAGGGGATGGCTACACCTTC. This chain links TRBV7-2 with TRBJ1-2, with 10 bases that match TRBD1. Germline CDR1 is SGHTA and CDR2 is FQGNSA. The V and J ends lost 0 bases and 6 bases, in that order; junction bases with no gene match: 4. The CDR3 length is 15 residues.

The chain links TRBV10-3 to TRBJ2-2, with a tentative D call TRBD1 (5 bases). V lost 0 bases and J lost 1, with 15 bases in between. CDR1 and CDR2 (germline): ENHRY, SYGVKD. The CDR3 sequence is 18 residues long. The CDR3 protein is CAISESMGAGLNTGELFF. CDR3 DNA sequence: TGTGCCATCAGTGAGTCGATGGGCGCAGGGTTGAACACCGGGGAGCTGTTTTTT.

The genes are TRBV27 and TRBJ2-1; D is undetermined. V was trimmed by 3 bases and J by 6 bases, leaving 3 bases between them. CDR3 size: 11 residues. Germline loops: CDR1 MNHEY, CDR2 SMNVEV (reference sequence). The CDR3 coding sequence is TGTGCCAGCAGTTTTCTCAATGAGCAGTTCTTC. It codes for CASSFLNEQFF.

There are a few counts of this clone. The V and J genes are TRBV14 and TRBJ2-7; D may be TRBD2 (7 bases). The CDR3 totals 16 residues. From germline, CDR1 is SGHDN and CDR2 FVKESK. V lost 1 base, J lost 0 bases, and 13 bases lay in between. The CDR3 DNA follows: TGTGCCAGCAGCCAAGTTGCGGGGGCCGGCTCCTACGAGCAGTACTTC. Its protein is CASSQVAGAGSYEQYF.

The chain links TRBV21-1 to TRBJ2-2; the table assigns TRBD2, which was not confirmed against the DNA. TRBV21-1 constitutes a pseudogene. The CDR3 sequence is 16 residues long. This CDR3 reads CASSPRGRGNTGELFF. CDR3 sequence (DNA): TGTGCCAGCAGCCCCCGCGGGAGAGGTAACACCGGGGAGCTGTTTTTT.

The genes are TRBV7-9 and TRBJ2-7, with D perhaps TRBD2 (5 bases). V lost 0 bases and J lost 6, with 6 bases in between. Germline CDR1 SEHNR, CDR2 FQNEAQ (reference sequence). The CDR3 has 12 residues. The CDR3 loop reads CASSLAGVEQYF. In nucleotides, the CDR3 is TGTGCCAGCAGCTTAGCGGGAGTCGAGCAGTACTTC.

The chain combines TRBV6-1 with TRBJ1-4, with TRBD1 identical over 8 bases. The germline CDR1 and CDR2 sequences are MNHNS and SASEGT. The CDR3 is made up of 13 amino acids. Trimming removed 10 bases from V and 8 bases from J; junction bases left unmatched: 9. The CDR3 here is CATPGGAEEKLFF. The CDR3 DNA follows: TGTGCCACTCCAGGGGGCGCGGAGGAAAAACTGTTTTTT.

This chain connects TRBV4-1 to TRBJ1-2; tentatively, D is TRBD1 (5 bases). CDR3 length: 15 amino acids. Trimming shortened V by 1 base and J by 5 bases, and 14 bases separated the two germline ends. The germline CDR1 and CDR2 sequences are MGHRA and YSYEKL. CDR3 loop: CASSQASRRAYGYTF. The CDR3 coding sequence is TGCGCCAGCAGCCAAGCGAGCCGCAGGGCTTATGGCTACACCTTC.

The rearrangement uses TRBV28 and TRBJ2-5, with D hard to call. The V gene's germline CDR1 is MDHEN and CDR2 SYDVKM. V was pared by 7 bases and J by 1 base, with 16 bases between. This CDR3 is 15 amino acids long. This chain's CDR3 is CASTLPQAPQETQYF. The CDR3 nucleotides read TGTGCCAGCACCCTACCGCAGGCACCCCAAGAGACCCAGTACTTC.

The chain links TRBV7-5 to TRBJ2-7; the D segment call TRBD2 is taken from the table without a DNA check. TRBV7-5 is a pseudogene segment. The CDR3 consists of 19 residues. DNA of the CDR3: TGTGCCAGAAGCTTAGGCCCGGGAGGCAGCAAAGTCCGGACCTACGAGCAGTACTTC. Protein product: CARSLGPGGSKVRTYEQYF.

The chain has TRBV6-6 and TRBJ1-2, with D unresolved. This CDR3 is 14 amino acids long. Trimming removed 7 bases from V and 7 bases from J, with 19 bases in between. The germline CDR1 and CDR2 sequences are MNHNY and SVGAGI (reference sequence). The CDR3 loop reads CASTLTPGLIGYTF. In DNA, the CDR3 is TGTGCCAGCACCCTTACACCGGGATTAATTGGCTACACCTTC.

The chain joins TRBV5-4 to TRBJ1-3; TRBD1 might be the D (6 bases). The germline CDR1 and CDR2 sequences are SGHNT and YYREEE (reference sequence). Trimming took off 4 bases at V and 6 bases at J, with 11 bases between the two ends. The CDR3 length is 13 residues. In DNA form, the CDR3 reads TGTGCCAGCAGCCAGGGGACGGAAAACACCATATATTTT. This sequence encodes CASSQGTENTIYF.

This chain uses TRBV6-5 with TRBJ1-1; 8 bases fit TRBD1. Germline V gene lookup returns CDR1 MNHEY and CDR2 SVGAGI. V lost 4 bases to trimming and J lost 12 bases; unmatched junction nucleotides: 7. CDR3 length: 12 amino acids. CDR3 amino acids: CASSSIDRGPFF. In nucleotides, the CDR3 is TGTGCCAGCAGTTCCATAGACAGGGGACCTTTCTTT.

V and J are TRBV2 and TRBJ2-2; 7 bases agree with TRBD1. The trim removed 10 bases at V and 2 bases at J, leaving 7 bases unmatched. The germline gives CDR1 SNHLY, CDR2 FYNNEI. The CDR3 length is 14 residues. The CDR3 sequence: CATTTGTNTGELFF. The CDR3 bases are TGTGCCACCACGACAGGGACAAACACCGGGGAGCTGTTTTTT.

J is TRBJ2-7 and V is TRBV4-1; D is perhaps TRBD1 (6 bases). Trimming stripped 2 bases from V and 2 bases from J, with 10 bases between. Germline CDR1 reads MGHRA; CDR2 reads YSYEKL. The CDR3 consists of 14 residues. For the CDR3, the DNA is TGCGCCAGCAGCCAACAGGGGTCCACCTACGAGCAGTACTTC. Its translation is CASSQQGSTYEQYF.

This chain links TRBV6-1 with TRBJ1-5; no definite D call. The CDR3 consists of 13 residues. Trimming stripped 7 bases from V and 4 bases from J, with 11 bases between. Germline CDR1 and CDR2: MNHNS and SASEGT. The chain's CDR3 is CASTEDWNQPQHF. For the CDR3, the DNA is TGTGCCAGCACCGAGGACTGGAATCAGCCCCAGCATTTT.

The genes are TRBV4-2 and TRBJ1-2, with D hard to call. This CDR3 comprises 15 residues. The V gene lost 0 bases and the J gene lost 0 bases, with 8 bases spanning the gap. The germline gives CDR1 LGHNA, CDR2 YNFKEQ. CDR3 protein: CASSQEFAANYGYTF. The CDR3 DNA reads TGTGCCAGCAGCCAAGAGTTCGCGGCTAACTATGGCTACACCTTC.

The V gene is TRBV4-3, the J gene TRBJ1-1, with TRBD1 matching 12 bases. The CDR3 sequence is 20 residues long. V lost 3 bases and J lost 1; bases outside the gene matches: 15. The germline gives CDR1 LGHNA, CDR2 YSLEER. As DNA, the CDR3 is TGCGCCAGCAGCCACCACCTTAGGAGGGGACAGGGGGCTCGGAACACTGAAGCTTTCTTT. Amino acid sequence: CASSHHLRRGQGARNTEAFF.

The rearrangement joins TRBV6-1 to TRBJ1-4; D perhaps matches TRBD1 (6 bases). CDR1 MNHNS and CDR2 SASEGT come from the germline V gene. The germline V and J ends were trimmed by 3 bases and 17 bases, with 13 bases remaining between them. The CDR3 consists of 11 residues. This CDR3 reads CASSDKDRIFF. CDR3 sequence (DNA): TGTGCCAGCAGTGATAAAGACAGGATATTTTTT.

This chain joins TRBV7-9 and TRBJ2-7; 7 bases agree with TRBD1. Germline V CDR1 and CDR2: SEHNR, FQNEAQ (reference sequence). V trimming: 4 bases; J trimming: 4 bases; junction bases outside the gene matches: 16. This CDR3 is 17 amino acids long. The CDR3 here is CASSSNSKMTGWYEQYF. CDR3 DNA: TGTGCCAGCAGCTCCAACTCCAAAATGACAGGGTGGTACGAGCAGTACTTC.

The chain is built from TRBV4-2 and TRBJ1-2, with unresolved D. Germline V gives CDR1 LGHNA, CDR2 YNFKEQ. The CDR3 has 18 amino acids. Between the trimmed V and J ends, which lost 0 bases and 1 base, there was a span of 18 bases. The CDR3 region has the DNA TGTGCCAGCAGCCAAGATTGGGCTCCGGAAACAATTAACTATGGCTACACCTTC. Translation: CASSQDWAPETINYGYTF.

The rearrangement joins TRBV7-9 to TRBJ1-3; D is undetermined. Germline V lookup: CDR1 SEHNR, CDR2 FQNEAQ (reference sequence). CDR3 length: 14 amino acids. Trimming cost V 7 bases and J 3 bases, with 13 bases left between them. CDR3 protein: CASTEETVGNTIYF. CDR3 bases: TGTGCCAGCACCGAAGAAACAGTTGGAAACACCATATATTTT.

The rearrangement links TRBV19 to TRBJ1-1, with 11 bases that match TRBD1. This CDR3 comprises 14 residues. Germline CDR1 and CDR2: LNHDA and SQIVND (reference sequence). V trimming: 5 bases; J trimming: 6 bases; junction bases outside the gene matches: 5. The CDR3 loop is CASSAGQGGAEAFF. Written as DNA, the CDR3 is TGTGCCAGTAGTGCGGGACAGGGGGGTGCTGAAGCTTTCTTT.

This rearrangement joins TRBV28 to TRBJ2-4; 8 positions agree with TRBD2. Per the germline V gene, CDR1 is MDHEN and CDR2 is SYDVKM. Trimming cost V 6 bases and J 0 bases; bases outside gene matches: 7. The CDR3 extends over 16 amino acids. In DNA form, the CDR3 reads TGTGCCAGCAGGCGGTTAGCGGGGTTAGCCAAAAACATTCAGTACTTC. Translating gives CASRRLAGLAKNIQYF.

This sequence joins TRBV7-2 and TRBJ1-2; TRBD1 matches 9 bases. CDR1 and CDR2 from the germline V gene are SGHTA and FQGNSA. This CDR3 contains 15 residues. V dropped 4 bases and J dropped 9; count of bases not matched to a gene: 12. The CDR3: CASSWSALGQGSYTF. CDR3 coding DNA: TGTGCCAGCAGCTGGTCCGCTCTGGGACAGGGAAGCTACACCTTC.

The chain couples TRBV27 to TRBJ1-5; the match to TRBD1 covers 8 bases. This CDR3 is built from 14 residues. With V trimmed by 2 bases and J by 5 bases, 2 bases remained unmatched. Germline V gene lookup returns CDR1 MNHEY and CDR2 SMNVEV (reference sequence). The CDR3 sequence: CASSLQGADQPQHF. The CDR3 DNA is TGTGCCAGCAGTTTACAGGGGGCGGATCAGCCCCAGCATTTT.